This T cell receptor beta chain was retrieved from a study of sequential checkpoint blockade in melanoma. CDR1 is SEHNR, CDR2 FQNEAQ, per germline (reference sequence). This CDR3 comprises 15 residues. V lost 5 bases and J lost 9; bases outside the gene matches: 7. This clone is a singleton in its sample. The treatment was: randomized to nivolumab then ipilimumab (arm A) or the reverse (arm B). Sorted cells were live CD3+CD8+, lacking CD19 and CD56, from PBMCs. Libraries were prepared by immunoSEQ multiplex PCR; TCRdb keeps only in-frame clonotypes and omits some of them. The sample yields 35,000 to 45,000 clones, nearly 90% seen once.

The chain combines TRBV7-9 with TRBJ2-1; 13 nucleotides align to TRBD2. The origin of this receptor is a human donor with melanoma. The sequencing used CD8+ T cells sorted from blood (inferred from file names), collected from a patient given nivolumab and ipilimumab in sequence. The DNA for the CDR3 is TGTGCCAGCAGCCCACTAGCGGGAGGGCCTGGTGAGCAGTTCTTC. It is translated as CASSPLAGGPGEQFF.